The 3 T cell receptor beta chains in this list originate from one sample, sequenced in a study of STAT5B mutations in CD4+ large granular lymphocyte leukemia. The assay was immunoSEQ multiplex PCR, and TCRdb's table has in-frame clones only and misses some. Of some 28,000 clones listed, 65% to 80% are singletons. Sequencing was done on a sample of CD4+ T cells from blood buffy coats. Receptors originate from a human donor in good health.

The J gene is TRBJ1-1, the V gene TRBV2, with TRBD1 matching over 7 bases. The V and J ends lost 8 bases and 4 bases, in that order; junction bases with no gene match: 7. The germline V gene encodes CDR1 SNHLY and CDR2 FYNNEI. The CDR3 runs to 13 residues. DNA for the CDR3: TGTGCCAGCGAGCGACAGGGTTTCACTGAAGCTTTCTTT. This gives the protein CASERQGFTEAFF.

The DNA of the CDR3 is TGTGCCTGGAGTGTACAGTCAGGGGGAGGGTATGGCTACACCTTC. It codes for CAWSVQSGGGYGYTF. The chain carries TRBV30 and TRBJ1-2; 7 nucleotides agree with TRBD1. The CDR3 has 15 residues. Trimming cost V 0 bases and J 5 bases; bases outside gene matches: 9. Germline CDR1 reads GTSNPN; CDR2 reads SVGIG (reference sequence). Supplemented by reference TRBV30 and TRBJ1-2, the full variable domain reads SQTIHQWPATLVQPVGSPLSLECTVEGTSNPNLYWYRQAAGRGLQLLFYSVGIGQISSEVPQNLSASRPQDRQFILSSKKLLLSDSGFYLCAWSVQSGGGYGYTFGSGTRLTVV.

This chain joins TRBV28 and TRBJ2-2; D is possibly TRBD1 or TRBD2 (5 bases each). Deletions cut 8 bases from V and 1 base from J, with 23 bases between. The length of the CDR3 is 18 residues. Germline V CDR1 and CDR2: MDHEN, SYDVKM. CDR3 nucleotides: TGTGCCAGCCAAACCGGGACCGCTTGGAAGAGGAACACCGGGGAGCTGTTTTTT. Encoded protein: CASQTGTAWKRNTGELFF.